This entry features one T cell receptor beta chain sequence. This record belongs to a study of blood T cell repertoires in COVID-19. Background on the study: Sites in the United States, Italy and Spain provided acute and convalescent COVID-19 samples. PBMCs, B-cell-depleted T cells, or T cells provided the cDNA or gDNA that made up the material.

In the authors' workflow: How many nucleated cells were present was estimated from reference gene primer amplification. Method: immunoSEQ multiplex PCR; TCRdb's copy keeps in-frame clones and lacks some. That table furnishes V, J and clone size, whereas the DNA furnished D and trimming. The data show fewer than 450,000 clones, about 90% seen once. Seattle patients were enrolled during active infection and followed longitudinally. The CDR3 has 18 residues. The germline V gene encodes CDR1 MNHEY and CDR2 SMNVEV (reference sequence). Deletions cut 2 bases from V and 8 bases from J, with 22 bases between.

The sequence was obtained from a woman aged 45-65 years with COVID-19, enrolled during active disease. This chain joins TRBV27 and TRBJ1-6; weak D call: TRBD1 (5 bases). Sample: peripheral blood. This CDR3 reads CASSLKVGGSSIYSPLHF. CDR3 nucleotide sequence: TGTGCCAGCAGTTTAAAGGTGGGGGGGTCTTCCATCTATTCACCCCTCCACTTT.